Following are 17 T cell receptor beta chains from one sample sequenced in a study of vaccination and CD4 T cells after COVID-19 (dated by TCRdb to 2021 to 2024). The label giving this sample's treatment or condition can be read as: approximately nine-day PBMC culture with coronavirus spike peptide pools or control peptides (ViraFEST assay). CD4+ T cells from unexposed donors were collected before the COVID-19 pandemic (2011-2018). These receptors' antigens are unknown. To prepare the library, PCR was applied. The instrument given in TCRdb is Illumina iSeq 100. At the Johns Hopkins FTIC core, DNA from the cultured CD4+ T cells underwent TCR sequencing with the Oncomine TCR Beta short-read assay. In-frame beta chains were kept once TCRdb had trimmed the public reads at Q25 with fastp and called clones with MiXCR. Identical CDR3 proteins give one entry, which carries the most common genes and DNA. This sample lists roughly 9,200 distinct CDR3 sequences; about a third were detected once. About 31% of the sample goes to the ten largest clones.

What was sequenced was CD4+ T cells from blood, cultured in vitro. These receptors all come from a human donor in good health.

This clonotype was seen a few times. This chain joins TRBV19 and TRBJ1-1; TRBD1 matches at 7 bases. The CDR3 is 15 amino acids. Germline trimming cut 1 base from V and 2 bases from J; bases unmatched to any gene: 4. Germline lookup yields CDR1 LNHDA and CDR2 SQIVND (reference sequence). CDR3 loop: CASSIAGDRNTEAFF. For the CDR3, the DNA is TGTGCCAGTAGTATAGCTGGGGACAGAAACACTGAAGCTTTCTTT.

The chain employs TRBV7-3 and TRBJ2-2; 10 nucleotides agree with TRBD1. CDR3 size: 15 residues. The V gene's germline CDR1 is SGHTA and CDR2 FQGTGA. J lost 3 bases, V lost 5 bases, and 3 bases had no gene match. Here the CDR3 reads CASSRGQGDTGELFF. The CDR3 DNA is TGTGCCAGCAGCCGAGGACAGGGGGACACCGGGGAGCTGTTTTTT.

V and J are TRBV7-2 and TRBJ2-2; D may be TRBD2 (5 bases). This CDR3 has 17 residues. The V gene lost 4 bases and the J gene lost 3 bases, with 18 bases spanning the gap. Looked up from germline, CDR1 is SGHTA and CDR2 is FQGNSA. The CDR3 region is CASSSVGVGSHTGELFF. The CDR3 DNA is TGTGCCAGCAGCTCCGTCGGGGTGGGAAGCCACACCGGGGAGCTGTTTTTT. Drawing the rest from reference TRBV7-2 and TRBJ2-2, the complete variable domain is GAGVSQSPSNKVTEKGKDVELRCDPISGHTALYWYRQSLGQGLEFLIYFQGNSAPDKSGLPSDRFSAERTGGSVSTLTIQRTQQEDSAVYLCASSSVGVGSHTGELFFGEGSRLTVL.

The sample holds a few counts of this clonotype. This chain connects TRBV2 to TRBJ2-5; TRBD2 aligns across 7 bases. CDR1 SNHLY and CDR2 FYNNEI come from the germline V gene. The trim removed 8 bases at V and 3 bases at J, leaving 9 bases unmatched. The CDR3 is 14 residues long. CDR3 protein: CASQASGHKETQYF. In DNA form, the CDR3 reads TGTGCCAGCCAGGCTAGCGGCCATAAAGAGACCCAGTACTTC.

This sequence joins TRBV27 and TRBJ1-2; D call uncertain. The ends were cut back, 5 bases at V and 8 bases at J, with 12 bases in the middle. The CDR3 spans 12 residues. Germline CDR1 reads MNHEY; CDR2 reads SMNVEV (reference sequence). CDR3 region: CASSDGTRGYTF. The CDR3 nucleotides are TGTGCCAGCAGTGATGGAACTAGGGGCTACACCTTC.

This clonotype has a handful of counts. This chain joins TRBV27 and TRBJ1-1; D perhaps matches TRBD1 (5 bases). Germline V CDR1 and CDR2: MNHEY, SMNVEV (reference sequence). This CDR3 contains 14 residues. V shed 6 bases and J shed 3 bases, with 14 bases lying between them. CDR3 DNA sequence: TGTGCCAGCAGCCGTGACAGTGGGGACACTGAAGCTTTCTTT. Its translation: CASSRDSGDTEAFF.

This clonotype was picked up a small number of times. V and J are TRBV6-4 and TRBJ2-3, with 11 bases identical to TRBD2. Unmatched junction bases numbered 4, after V lost 3 bases and J lost 5 bases. CDR1 is MRHNA and CDR2 is SNTAGT in the germline V gene. The CDR3 consists of 15 residues. This CDR3 is CASSELAGERDTQYF. The CDR3 region has the DNA TGTGCCAGCAGTGAACTAGCGGGGGAGCGAGATACGCAGTATTTT.

In this sample, this clonotype turned up a few times. CDR3 in amino acids: CASGRTGGSGANVLTF. In DNA, the CDR3 is TGTGCCAGCGGCCGGACAGGAGGCTCTGGGGCCAACGTCCTGACTTTC. The chain employs TRBV6-1 and TRBJ2-6, with 7 positions matching TRBD1. The CDR3 totals 16 residues. The junction had 7 bases not matched to a gene; V was cut back by 8 bases and J by 0 bases. Germline V CDR1 and CDR2: MNHNS, SASEGT.

This clonotype has just a few counts. The chain couples TRBV6-1 to TRBJ1-5, with no clear D. V was cut by 2 bases and J by 6 bases, with 14 bases left in between. This CDR3 is built from 15 residues. Germline V gene data show CDR1 as MNHNS and CDR2 as SASEGT. CDR3: CASSESIDGGQPQHF. CDR3 nucleotide sequence: TGTGCCAGCAGTGAATCAATCGACGGTGGTCAGCCCCAGCATTTT.

The rearrangement links TRBV20-1 to TRBJ2-7, with D unresolved. The germline V and J ends were trimmed by 0 bases and 2 bases, with 11 bases remaining between them. The germline V gene encodes CDR1 DFQATT and CDR2 SNEGSKA (reference sequence). This CDR3 is 14 amino acids long. This CDR3 is CSARDSASTYEQYF. CDR3 in DNA: TGCAGTGCTAGAGATTCAGCCAGTACCTACGAGCAGTACTTC.

This chain connects TRBV6-4 to TRBJ2-5; 12 bases line up with TRBD2. This CDR3 has 15 residues. The trim removed 8 bases at V and 4 bases at J, leaving 8 bases unmatched. In germline, CDR1 is MRHNA, CDR2 SNTAGT. The CDR3, as DNA: TGTGCCAGCTCACGGACTAGCGGGGAGGCAGAGACCCAGTACTTC. This encodes CASSRTSGEAETQYF.

By share, this clonotype ranks as medium-sized (0.01 to 0.1%). This chain joins TRBV20-1 and TRBJ1-2, with TRBD1 identical over 8 bases. Germline V gene data show CDR1 as DFQATT and CDR2 as SNEGSKA (reference sequence). The CDR3 contains 13 residues. Unmatched junction bases numbered 5, after V lost 8 bases and J lost 0 bases. The CDR3 nucleotides are TGCAGTTCCAGGGGGCGGACTAACTATGGCTACACCTTC. Translation gives CSSRGRTNYGYTF.

This clonotype was counted only a few times. The chain combines TRBV7-3 with TRBJ1-5, with D tentatively TRBD1 (5 bases). Germline V lookup: CDR1 SGHTA, CDR2 FQGTGA. V dropped 5 bases and J dropped 2 bases, with 13 bases sitting between them. The CDR3 spans 15 residues. The CDR3 DNA follows: TGTGCCAGCAGCCAGAATGGGGGGGGCAATCAGCCCCAGCATTTT. It specifies CASSQNGGGNQPQHF.

This chain joins TRBV6-1 and TRBJ1-2, with a weak D call TRBD1 (6 bases). Between the trimmed V and J ends, which lost 7 bases and 7 bases, there was a span of 19 bases. Looked up from germline, CDR1 is MNHNS and CDR2 is SASEGT. The CDR3 has 14 residues. The CDR3 protein is CASTTTGMGGGYTF. DNA of the CDR3: TGTGCCAGCACCACCACAGGGATGGGGGGTGGCTACACCTTC.

Concerning this clonotype: Because it lacks the conserved phenylalanine or tryptophan at the end, this CDR3 is likely a read error. V gene TRBV20-1 combines with J gene TRBJ1-5; tentatively, D is TRBD1 (5 bases). Trimming stripped 5 bases from V and 7 bases from J, with 6 bases between. This CDR3 has 10 residues. Germline V gene sequence: CDR1 DFQATT, CDR2 SNEGSKA (reference sequence). The CDR3 DNA sequence: TGCAGTGCTGGGGACCAGCCCCAGCATCTT. It is translated as CSAGDQPQHL.

This chain links TRBV5-8 with TRBJ2-1, with D unresolved. CDR1 is SGHTS, CDR2 YDEGEE, per germline. The CDR3 spans 12 residues. V lost 2 bases and J 12 bases, leaving 12 bases between the germline ends. CDR3 region: CASSFLQPGQFF. CDR3 in DNA: TGTGCCAGCAGCTTTCTTCAACCGGGGCAGTTCTTC.

Remarks on this clonotype: A junction boundary mismatches the germline segment, possibly from a read error. This chain connects TRBV19 to TRBJ2-7; 8 bases match TRBD2. The germline V gene encodes CDR1 LNHDA and CDR2 SQIVND (reference sequence). The length of the CDR3 is 15 residues. CDR3 coding DNA: TGTGCCAGTAGTAAGACTAGCGAGAACTCCTACGAGCAGCACTTC. This encodes CASSKTSENSYEQHF.